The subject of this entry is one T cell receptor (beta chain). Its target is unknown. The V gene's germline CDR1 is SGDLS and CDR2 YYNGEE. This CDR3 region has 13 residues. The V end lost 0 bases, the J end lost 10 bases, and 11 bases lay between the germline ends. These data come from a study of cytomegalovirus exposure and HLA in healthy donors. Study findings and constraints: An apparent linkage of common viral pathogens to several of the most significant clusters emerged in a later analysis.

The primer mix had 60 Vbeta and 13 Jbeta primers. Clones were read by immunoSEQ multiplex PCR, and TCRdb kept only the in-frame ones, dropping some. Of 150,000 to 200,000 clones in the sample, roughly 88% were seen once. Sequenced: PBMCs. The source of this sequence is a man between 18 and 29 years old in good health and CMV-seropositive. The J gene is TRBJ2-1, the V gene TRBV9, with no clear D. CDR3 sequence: CASSVAEHPEQFF. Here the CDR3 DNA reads TGTGCCAGCAGCGTAGCTGAGCACCCCGAGCAGTTCTTC.